This T cell receptor beta chain was identified during a study of blood T cells in healthy people across ages. V shed 8 bases and J 4 bases; nucleotides not matched to a gene: 8. Germline CDR1 reads SEHNR; CDR2 reads FQNEAQ (reference sequence). The CDR3 loop spans 14 amino acids. Researchers collected about 9.6 milliliters of peripheral blood from every single donor. At least 5.5 micrograms of total RNA were extracted per sample. A second PCR of about 6 to 11 cycles used a sample-barcoded 5' primer and a J-beta primer mix. Each TCR beta cDNA got a 12-nucleotide random molecular identifier. Using its own MiXCR run on the 5' RACE reads, TCRdb lists one record per CDR3 protein. The sample contains around 940,000 distinct CDR3 sequences, 51% of which appear only once.

The source of this sequence is an older woman in good health. The chain combines TRBV7-9 with TRBJ2-4, with 7 bases fitting TRBD1. The source material was blood. CDR3 residues: CASQRGTEKNIQYF. As DNA, the CDR3 is TGTGCCAGCCAGAGAGGGACAGAAAAAAACATTCAGTACTTC.